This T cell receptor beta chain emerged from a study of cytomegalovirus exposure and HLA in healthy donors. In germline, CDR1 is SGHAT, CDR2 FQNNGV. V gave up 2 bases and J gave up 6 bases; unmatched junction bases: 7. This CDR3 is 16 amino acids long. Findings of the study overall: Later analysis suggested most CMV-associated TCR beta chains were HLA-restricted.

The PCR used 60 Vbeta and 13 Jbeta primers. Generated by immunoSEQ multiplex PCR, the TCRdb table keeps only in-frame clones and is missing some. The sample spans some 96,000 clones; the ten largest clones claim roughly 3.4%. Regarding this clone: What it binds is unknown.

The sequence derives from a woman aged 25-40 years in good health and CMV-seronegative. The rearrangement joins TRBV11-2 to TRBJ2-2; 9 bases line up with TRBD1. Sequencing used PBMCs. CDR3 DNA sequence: TGTGCCAGCAGCTTAAACGGACAGGGGATTGCCGGGGAGCTGTTTTTT. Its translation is CASSLNGQGIAGELFF.